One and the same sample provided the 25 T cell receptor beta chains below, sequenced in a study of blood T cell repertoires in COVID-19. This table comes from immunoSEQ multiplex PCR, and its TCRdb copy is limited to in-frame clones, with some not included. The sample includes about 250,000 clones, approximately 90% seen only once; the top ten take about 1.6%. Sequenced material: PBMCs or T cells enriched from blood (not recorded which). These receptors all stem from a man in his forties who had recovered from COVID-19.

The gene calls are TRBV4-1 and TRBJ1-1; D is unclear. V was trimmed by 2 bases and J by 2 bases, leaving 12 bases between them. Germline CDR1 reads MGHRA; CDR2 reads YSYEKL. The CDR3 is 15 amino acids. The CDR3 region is CASSQSIIINTEAFF. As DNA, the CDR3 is TGCGCCAGCAGCCAAAGCATCATAATAAACACTGAAGCTTTCTTT.

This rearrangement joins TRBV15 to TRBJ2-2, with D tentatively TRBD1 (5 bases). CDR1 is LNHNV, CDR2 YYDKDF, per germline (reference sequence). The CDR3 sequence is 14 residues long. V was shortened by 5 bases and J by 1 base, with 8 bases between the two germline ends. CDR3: CATSDRLNTGELFF. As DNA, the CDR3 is TGTGCCACCAGCGACAGATTGAACACCGGGGAGCTGTTTTTT.

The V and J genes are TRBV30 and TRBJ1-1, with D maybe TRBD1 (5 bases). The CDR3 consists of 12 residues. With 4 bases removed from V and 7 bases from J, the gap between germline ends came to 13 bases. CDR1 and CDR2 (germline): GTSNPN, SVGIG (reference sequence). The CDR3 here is CAWKGGDGEAFF. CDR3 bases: TGTGCCTGGAAAGGAGGGGATGGTGAAGCTTTCTTT.

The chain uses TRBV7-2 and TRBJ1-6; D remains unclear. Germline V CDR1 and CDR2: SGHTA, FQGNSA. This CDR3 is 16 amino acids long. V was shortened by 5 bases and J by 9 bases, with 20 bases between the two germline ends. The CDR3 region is CASSPPNGVGSSPLHF. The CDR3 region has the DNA TGTGCCAGCAGCCCCCCAAACGGGGTGGGGTCTTCACCCCTCCACTTT.

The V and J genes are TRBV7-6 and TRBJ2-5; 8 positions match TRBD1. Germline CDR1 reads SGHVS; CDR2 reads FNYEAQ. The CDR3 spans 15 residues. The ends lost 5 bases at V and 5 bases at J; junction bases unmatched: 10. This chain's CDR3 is CASSPPAGGWETQYF. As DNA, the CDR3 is TGTGCCAGCAGCCCCCCCGCAGGGGGCTGGGAGACCCAGTACTTC. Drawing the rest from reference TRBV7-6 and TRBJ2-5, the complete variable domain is GAGVSQSPRYKVTKRGQDVALRCDPISGHVSLYWYRQALGQGPEFLTYFNYEAQQDKSGLPNDRFSAERPEGSISTLTIQRTEQRDSAMYRCASSPPAGGWETQYFGPGTRLLVL.

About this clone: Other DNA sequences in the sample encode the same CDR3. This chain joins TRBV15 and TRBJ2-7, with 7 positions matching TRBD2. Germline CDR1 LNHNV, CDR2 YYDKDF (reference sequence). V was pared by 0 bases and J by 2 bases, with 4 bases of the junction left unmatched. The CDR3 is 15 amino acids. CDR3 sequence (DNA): TGTGCCACCAGCAGAGATCTGGGAGGGGCCTACGAGCAGTACTTC. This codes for CATSRDLGGAYEQYF.

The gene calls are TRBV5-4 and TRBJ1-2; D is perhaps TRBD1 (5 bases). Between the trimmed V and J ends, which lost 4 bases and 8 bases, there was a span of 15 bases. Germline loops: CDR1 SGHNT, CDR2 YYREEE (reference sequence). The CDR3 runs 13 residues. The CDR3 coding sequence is TGTGCCAGCAGCCAGGAGCCAGGGTTCGGCTACACCTTC. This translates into CASSQEPGFGYTF.

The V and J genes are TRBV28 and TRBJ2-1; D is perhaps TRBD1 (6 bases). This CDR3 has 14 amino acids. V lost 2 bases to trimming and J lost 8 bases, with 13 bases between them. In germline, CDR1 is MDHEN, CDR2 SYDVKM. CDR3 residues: CASSLITGNYEQFF. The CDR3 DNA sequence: TGTGCCAGCAGTTTAATTACAGGGAACTATGAGCAGTTCTTC.

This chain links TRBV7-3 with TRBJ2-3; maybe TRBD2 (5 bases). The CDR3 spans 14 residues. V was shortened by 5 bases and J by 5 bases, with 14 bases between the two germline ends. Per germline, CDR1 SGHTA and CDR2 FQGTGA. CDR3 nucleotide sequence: TGTGCCAGCAGCGCCGGGGTAGCAGTAGATACGCAGTATTTT. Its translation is CASSAGVAVDTQYF.

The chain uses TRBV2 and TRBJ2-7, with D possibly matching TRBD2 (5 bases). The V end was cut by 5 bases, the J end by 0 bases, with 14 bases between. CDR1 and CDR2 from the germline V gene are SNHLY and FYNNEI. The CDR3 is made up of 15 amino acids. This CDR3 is CASSRTVLFSYEQYF. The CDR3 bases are TGTGCCAGCAGTCGGACTGTTTTGTTCTCCTACGAGCAGTACTTC. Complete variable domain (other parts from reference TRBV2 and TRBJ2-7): EPEVTQTPSHQVTQMGQEVILRCVPISNHLYFYWYRQILGQKVEFLVSFYNNEISEKSEIFDDQFSVERPDGSNFTLKIRSTKLEDSAMYFCASSRTVLFSYEQYFGPGTRLTVT.

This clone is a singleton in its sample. CDR3 residues: CATTWAGVTYNEQFF. DNA of the CDR3: TGTGCCACCACGTGGGCGGGAGTCACCTACAATGAGCAGTTCTTC. The V and J genes are TRBV28 and TRBJ2-1; 7 positions match TRBD2. CDR3 length: 15 residues. J was trimmed by 2 bases and V by 10 bases; bases with no gene match: 11. CDR1 and CDR2 (germline): MDHEN, SYDVKM. Full variable domain (remainder filled in from reference TRBV28 and TRBJ2-1): DVKVTQSSRYLVKRTGEKVFLECVQDMDHENMFWYRQDPGLGLRLIYFSYDVKMKEKGDIPEGYSVSREKKERFSLILESASTNQTSMYLCATTWAGVTYNEQFFGPGTRLTVL.

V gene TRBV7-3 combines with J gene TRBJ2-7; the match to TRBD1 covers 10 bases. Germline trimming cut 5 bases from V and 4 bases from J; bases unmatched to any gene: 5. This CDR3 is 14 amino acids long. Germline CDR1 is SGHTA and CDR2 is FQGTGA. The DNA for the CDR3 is TGTGCCAGCAGCCCACGGGACAGGGGTTACGAGCAGTACTTC. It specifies CASSPRDRGYEQYF.

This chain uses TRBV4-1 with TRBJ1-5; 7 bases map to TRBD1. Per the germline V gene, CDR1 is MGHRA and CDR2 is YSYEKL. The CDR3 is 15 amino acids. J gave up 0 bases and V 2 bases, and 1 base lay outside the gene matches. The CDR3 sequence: CASSQRDSSNQPQHF. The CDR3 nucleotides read TGCGCCAGCAGCCAACGGGACAGTAGCAATCAGCCCCAGCATTTT.

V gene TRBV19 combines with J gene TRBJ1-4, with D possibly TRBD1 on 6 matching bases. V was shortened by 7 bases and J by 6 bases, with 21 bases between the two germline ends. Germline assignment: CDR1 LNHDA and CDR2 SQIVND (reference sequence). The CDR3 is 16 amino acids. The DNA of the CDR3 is TGTGCCAGTACCCGACAATTACAGGGTCGTGATGAAAAACTGTTTTTT. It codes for CASTRQLQGRDEKLFF.

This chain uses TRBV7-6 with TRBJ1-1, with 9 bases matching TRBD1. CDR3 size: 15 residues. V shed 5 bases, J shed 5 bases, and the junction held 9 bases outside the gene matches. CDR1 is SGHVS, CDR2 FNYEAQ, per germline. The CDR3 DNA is TGTGCCAGCAGCCCCTACAGGGGGCGCGTTACTGAAGCTTTCTTT. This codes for CASSPYRGRVTEAFF.

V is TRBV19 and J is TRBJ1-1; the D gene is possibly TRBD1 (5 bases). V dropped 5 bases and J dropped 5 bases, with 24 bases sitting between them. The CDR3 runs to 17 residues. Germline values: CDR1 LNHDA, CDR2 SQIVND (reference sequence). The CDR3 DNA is TGTGCCAGTAGTGTACACGGGGGGGTTTCGGCCGGAACTGAAGCTTTCTTT. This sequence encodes CASSVHGGVSAGTEAFF.

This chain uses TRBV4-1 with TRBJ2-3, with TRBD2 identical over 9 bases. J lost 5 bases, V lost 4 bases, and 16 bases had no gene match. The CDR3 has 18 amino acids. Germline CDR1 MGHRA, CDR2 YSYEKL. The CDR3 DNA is TGCGCCAGCAGCCGCAGCAAGGGAGAGCGGGGGGTTAGAGATACGCAGTATTTT. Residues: CASSRSKGERGVRDTQYF.

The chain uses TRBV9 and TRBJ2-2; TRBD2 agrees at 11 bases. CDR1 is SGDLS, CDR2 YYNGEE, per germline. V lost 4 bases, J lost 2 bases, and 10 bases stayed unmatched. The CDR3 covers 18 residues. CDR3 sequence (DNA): TGTGCCAGCAGCCTCCCCACTAGCGGGGGCCATAACACCGGGGAGCTGTTTTTT. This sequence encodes CASSLPTSGGHNTGELFF.

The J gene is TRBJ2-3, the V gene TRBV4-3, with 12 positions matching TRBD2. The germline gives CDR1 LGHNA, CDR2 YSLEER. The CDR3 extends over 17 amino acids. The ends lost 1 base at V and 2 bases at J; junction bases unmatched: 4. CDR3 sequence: CASSQGLAGGPTDTQYF. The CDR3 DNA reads TGCGCCAGCAGCCAAGGCCTAGCGGGGGGGCCCACAGATACGCAGTATTTT.

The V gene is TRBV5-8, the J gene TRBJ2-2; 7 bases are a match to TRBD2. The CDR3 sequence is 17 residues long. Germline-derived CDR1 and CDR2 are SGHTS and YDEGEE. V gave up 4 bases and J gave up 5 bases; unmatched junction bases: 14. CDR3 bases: TGTGCCAGCAGCACCCGCGGTAGCGGGCGATGGACCGGGGAGCTGTTTTTT. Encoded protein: CASSTRGSGRWTGELFF.

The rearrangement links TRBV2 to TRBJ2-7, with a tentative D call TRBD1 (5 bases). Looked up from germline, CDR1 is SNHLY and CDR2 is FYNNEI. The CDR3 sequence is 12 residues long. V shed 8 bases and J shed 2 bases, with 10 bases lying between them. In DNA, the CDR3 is TGTGCCAGCCGCCCGGACACCTACGAGCAGTACTTC. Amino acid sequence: CASRPDTYEQYF.

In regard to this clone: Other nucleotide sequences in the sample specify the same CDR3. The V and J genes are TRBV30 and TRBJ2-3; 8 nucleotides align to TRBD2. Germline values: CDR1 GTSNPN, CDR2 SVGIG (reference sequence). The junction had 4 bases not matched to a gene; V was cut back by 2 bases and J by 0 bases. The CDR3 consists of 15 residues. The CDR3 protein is CAWSPLAGSTDTQYF. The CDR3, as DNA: TGTGCCTGGAGTCCGCTAGCGGGTAGCACAGATACGCAGTATTTT.

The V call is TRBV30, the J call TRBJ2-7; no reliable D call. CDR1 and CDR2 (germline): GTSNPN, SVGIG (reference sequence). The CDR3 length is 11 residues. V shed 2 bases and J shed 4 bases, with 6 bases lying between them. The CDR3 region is CAWSQAYEQYF. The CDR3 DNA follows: TGTGCCTGGAGTCAAGCTTACGAGCAGTACTTC.

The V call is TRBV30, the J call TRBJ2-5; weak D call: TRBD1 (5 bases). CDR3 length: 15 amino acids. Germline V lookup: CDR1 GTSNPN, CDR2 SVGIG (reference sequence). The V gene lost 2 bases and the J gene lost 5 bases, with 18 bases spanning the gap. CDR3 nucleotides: TGTGCCTGGAGTCCCCCTGACTGGAACAGGGAGACCCAGTACTTC. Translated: CAWSPPDWNRETQYF.

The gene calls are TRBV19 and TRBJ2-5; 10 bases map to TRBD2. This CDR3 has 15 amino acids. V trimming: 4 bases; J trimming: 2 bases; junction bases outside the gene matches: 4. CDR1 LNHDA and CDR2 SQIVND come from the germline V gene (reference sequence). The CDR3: CASSTPLAGQETQYF. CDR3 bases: TGTGCCAGTAGTACCCCACTAGCGGGACAAGAGACCCAGTACTTC.